This TCR beta chain was profiled in a study of T cell responses to AZD1222 COVID-19 vaccine. Regarding the study as a whole: Nearly half of spike-specific TCRs reportedly target variant regions that are unmutated in the B.1.351 and B.1.1.7 variants. Baseline serostatus was positive in only six AZD1222 recipients.

In this sample, this clone turned up a few times. No antigen is known for it. Libraries were prepared by immunoSEQ multiplex PCR; TCRdb keeps only in-frame clonotypes and omits some of them. The sample consists of roughly 130,000 clones, 70% to 90% of them appearing once. Germline V gene sequence: CDR1 SNHLY, CDR2 FYNNEI. Trimming pared 4 bases from V and 2 bases from J, leaving 9 bases between. This CDR3 has 13 amino acids. This TCR came from an adult in good health. The V gene is TRBV2, the J gene TRBJ2-7; a possible D gene is TRBD2 (6 bases). The material was peripheral blood, obtained on day 0 of AZD1222 vaccination. The CDR3 is CASSVGLTYEQYF. The CDR3 DNA reads TGTGCCAGCAGTGTGGGACTCACCTACGAGCAGTACTTC.